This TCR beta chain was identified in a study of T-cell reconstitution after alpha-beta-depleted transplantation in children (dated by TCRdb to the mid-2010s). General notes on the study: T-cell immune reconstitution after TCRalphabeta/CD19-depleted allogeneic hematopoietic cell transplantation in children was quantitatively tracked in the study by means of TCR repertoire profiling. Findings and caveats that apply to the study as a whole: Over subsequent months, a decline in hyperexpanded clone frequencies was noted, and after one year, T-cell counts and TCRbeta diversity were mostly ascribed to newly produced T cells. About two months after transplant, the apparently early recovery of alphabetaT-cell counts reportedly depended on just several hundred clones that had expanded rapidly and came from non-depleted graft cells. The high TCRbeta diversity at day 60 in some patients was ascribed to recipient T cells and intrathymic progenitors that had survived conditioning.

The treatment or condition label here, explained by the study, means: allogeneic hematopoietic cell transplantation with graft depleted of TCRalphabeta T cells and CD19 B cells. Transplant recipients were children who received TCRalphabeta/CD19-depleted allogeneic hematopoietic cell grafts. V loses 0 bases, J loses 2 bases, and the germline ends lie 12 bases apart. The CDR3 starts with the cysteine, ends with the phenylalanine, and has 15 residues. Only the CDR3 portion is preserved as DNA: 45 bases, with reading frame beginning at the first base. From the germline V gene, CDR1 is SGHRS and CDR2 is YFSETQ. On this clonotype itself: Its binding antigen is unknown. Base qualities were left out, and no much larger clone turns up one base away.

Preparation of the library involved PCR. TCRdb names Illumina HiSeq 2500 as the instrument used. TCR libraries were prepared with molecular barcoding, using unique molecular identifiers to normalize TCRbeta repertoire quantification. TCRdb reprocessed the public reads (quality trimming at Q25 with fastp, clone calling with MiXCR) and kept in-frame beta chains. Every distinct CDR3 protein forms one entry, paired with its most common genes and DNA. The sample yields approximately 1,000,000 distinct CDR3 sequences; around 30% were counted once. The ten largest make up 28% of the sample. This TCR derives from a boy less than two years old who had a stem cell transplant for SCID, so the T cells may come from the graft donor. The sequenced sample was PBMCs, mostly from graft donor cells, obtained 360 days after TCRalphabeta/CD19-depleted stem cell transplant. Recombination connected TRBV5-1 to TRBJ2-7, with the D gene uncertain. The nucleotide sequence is TGCGCCAGCAGCTTGGTAGCAGTAGGACCCTACGAGCAGTACTTC. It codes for CASSLVAVGPYEQYF.